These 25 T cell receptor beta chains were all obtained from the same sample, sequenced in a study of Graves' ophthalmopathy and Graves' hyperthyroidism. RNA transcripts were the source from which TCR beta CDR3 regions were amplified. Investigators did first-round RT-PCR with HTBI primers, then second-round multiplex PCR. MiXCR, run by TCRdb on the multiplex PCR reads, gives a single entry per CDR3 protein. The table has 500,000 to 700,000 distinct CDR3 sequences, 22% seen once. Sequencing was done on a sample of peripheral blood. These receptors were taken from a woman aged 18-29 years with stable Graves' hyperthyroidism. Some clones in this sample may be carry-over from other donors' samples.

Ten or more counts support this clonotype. CDR3 residues: CASSGTGWGYTF. CDR3 sequence (DNA): TGTGCCAGCAGTGGGACGGGCTGGGGCTACACCTTC. This chain links TRBV6-1 with TRBJ1-2, with D uncertain. With 4 bases removed from V and 8 bases from J, the gap between germline ends came to 11 bases. Germline loops: CDR1 MNHNS, CDR2 SASEGT. The CDR3 has 12 amino acids.

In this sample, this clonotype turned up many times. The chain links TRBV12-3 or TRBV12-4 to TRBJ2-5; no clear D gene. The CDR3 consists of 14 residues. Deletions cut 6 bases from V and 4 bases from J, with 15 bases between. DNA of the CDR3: TGTGCCAGCAGCCCCGGACCTGACCTAGAGACCCAGTACTTC. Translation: CASSPGPDLETQYF.

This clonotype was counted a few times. This chain's CDR3 is CASSYSTGVPEAFF. DNA of the CDR3: TGTGCCAGCAGTTACTCGACGGGGGTTCCTGAAGCTTTCTTT. The chain carries TRBV6-2 or TRBV6-3 and TRBJ1-1; weak D call: TRBD1 (5 bases). The CDR3 has 14 amino acids. V dropped 0 bases and J dropped 6 bases, with 11 bases sitting between them. The germline V gene encodes CDR1 MNHEY and CDR2 SVGEGT.

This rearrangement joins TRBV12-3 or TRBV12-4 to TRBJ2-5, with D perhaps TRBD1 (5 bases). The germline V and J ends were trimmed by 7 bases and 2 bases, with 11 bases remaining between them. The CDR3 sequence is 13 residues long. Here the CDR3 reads CASIRQTQETQYF. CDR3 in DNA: TGTGCCAGCATCCGACAGACTCAAGAGACCCAGTACTTC.

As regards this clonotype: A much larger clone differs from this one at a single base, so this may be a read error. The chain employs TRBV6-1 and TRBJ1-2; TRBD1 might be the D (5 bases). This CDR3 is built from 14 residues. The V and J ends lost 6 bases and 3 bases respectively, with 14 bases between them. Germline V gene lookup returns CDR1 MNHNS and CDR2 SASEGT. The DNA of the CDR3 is TGTGCCAGCAGACCTTTGGGGCGGCACTATGGCTACACCTTC. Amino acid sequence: CASRPLGRHYGYTF.

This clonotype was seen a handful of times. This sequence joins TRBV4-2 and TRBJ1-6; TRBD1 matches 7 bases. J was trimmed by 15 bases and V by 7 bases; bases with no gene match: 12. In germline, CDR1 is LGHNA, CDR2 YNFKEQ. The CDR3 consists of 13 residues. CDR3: CASTIGATGSLHF. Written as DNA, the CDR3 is TGTGCCAGCACCATTGGGGCGACAGGGAGCCTCCACTTT.

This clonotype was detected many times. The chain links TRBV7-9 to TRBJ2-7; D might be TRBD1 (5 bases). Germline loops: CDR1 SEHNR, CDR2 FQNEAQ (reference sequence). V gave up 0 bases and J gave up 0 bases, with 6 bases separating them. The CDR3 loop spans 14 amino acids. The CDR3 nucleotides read TGTGCCAGCAGCTTAGCCAGGGTCTCCTACGAGCAGTACTTC. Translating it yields CASSLARVSYEQYF.

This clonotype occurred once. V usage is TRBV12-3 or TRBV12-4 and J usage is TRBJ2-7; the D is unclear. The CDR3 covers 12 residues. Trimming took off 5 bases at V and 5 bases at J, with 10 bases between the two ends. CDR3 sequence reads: CASSPLGNEQYF. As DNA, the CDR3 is TGTGCCAGCAGTCCCTTAGGGAACGAGCAGTACTTC.

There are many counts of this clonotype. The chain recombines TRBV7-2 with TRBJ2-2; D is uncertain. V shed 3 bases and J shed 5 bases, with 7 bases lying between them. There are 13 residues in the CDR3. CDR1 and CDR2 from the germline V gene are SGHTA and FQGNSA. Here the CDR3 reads CASSLLSTGELFF. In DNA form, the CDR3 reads TGTGCCAGCAGCTTGCTCTCGACCGGGGAGCTGTTTTTT.

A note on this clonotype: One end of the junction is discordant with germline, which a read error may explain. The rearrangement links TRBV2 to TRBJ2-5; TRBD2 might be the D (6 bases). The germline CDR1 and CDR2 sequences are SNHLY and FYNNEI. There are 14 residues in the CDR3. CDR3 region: CASSGGLSQETRYF. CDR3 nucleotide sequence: TGTGCCAGCAGTGGGGGACTTTCACAAGAGACCCGGTACTTC.

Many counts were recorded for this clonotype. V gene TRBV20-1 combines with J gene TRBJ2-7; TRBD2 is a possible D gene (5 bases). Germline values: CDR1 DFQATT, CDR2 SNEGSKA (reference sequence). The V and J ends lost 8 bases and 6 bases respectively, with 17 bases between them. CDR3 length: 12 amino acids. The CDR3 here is CSSGGPNPEQYF. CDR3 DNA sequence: TGCAGTTCCGGAGGACCGAACCCCGAGCAGTACTTC.

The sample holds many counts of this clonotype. The CDR3 spells CASRTGGGGYTF. For the CDR3, the DNA is TGTGCCAGCAGAACAGGGGGCGGTGGCTACACCTTC. The genes are TRBV12-3 or TRBV12-4 and TRBJ1-2, with 9 bases fitting TRBD1. V shed 6 bases, J shed 7 bases, and the junction held 3 bases outside the gene matches. CDR3 length: 12 residues.

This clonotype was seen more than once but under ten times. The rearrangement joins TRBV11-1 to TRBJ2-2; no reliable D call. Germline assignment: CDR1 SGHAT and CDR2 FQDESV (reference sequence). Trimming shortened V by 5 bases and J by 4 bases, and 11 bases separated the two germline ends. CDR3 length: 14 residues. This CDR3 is CASSADILTGELFF. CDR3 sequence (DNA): TGTGCCAGCAGCGCCGACATACTCACCGGGGAGCTGTTTTTT.

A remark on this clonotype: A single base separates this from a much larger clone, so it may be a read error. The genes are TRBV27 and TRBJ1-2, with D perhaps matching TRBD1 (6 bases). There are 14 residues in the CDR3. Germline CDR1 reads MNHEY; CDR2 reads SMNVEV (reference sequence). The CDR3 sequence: CAISLSGEHYGYTF. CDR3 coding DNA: TGTGCCATCAGTTTATCAGGGGAACACTATGGCTACACCTTC.

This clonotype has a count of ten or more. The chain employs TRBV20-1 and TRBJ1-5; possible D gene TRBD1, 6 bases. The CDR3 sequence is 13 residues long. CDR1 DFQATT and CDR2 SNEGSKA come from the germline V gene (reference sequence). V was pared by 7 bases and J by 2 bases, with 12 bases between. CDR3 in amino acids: CSVKRTGNQPQHF. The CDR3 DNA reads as TGCAGTGTCAAAAGGACAGGCAATCAGCCCCAGCATTTT.

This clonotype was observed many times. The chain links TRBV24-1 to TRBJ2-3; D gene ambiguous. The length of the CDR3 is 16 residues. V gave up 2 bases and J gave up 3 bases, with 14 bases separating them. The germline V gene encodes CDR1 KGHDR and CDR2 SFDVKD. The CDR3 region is CATSDSRVGRTDTQYF. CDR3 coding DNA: TGTGCCACCAGTGATTCTCGGGTAGGGCGGACAGATACGCAGTATTTT.

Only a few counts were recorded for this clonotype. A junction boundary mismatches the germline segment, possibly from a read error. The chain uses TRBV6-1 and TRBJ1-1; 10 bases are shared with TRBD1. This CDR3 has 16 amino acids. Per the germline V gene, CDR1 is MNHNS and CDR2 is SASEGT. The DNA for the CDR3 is TGTGCCAGCACTGAAGGGCCGGGACAGGGGTACACTGAAGCTTTCTTT. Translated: CASTEGPGQGYTEAFF.

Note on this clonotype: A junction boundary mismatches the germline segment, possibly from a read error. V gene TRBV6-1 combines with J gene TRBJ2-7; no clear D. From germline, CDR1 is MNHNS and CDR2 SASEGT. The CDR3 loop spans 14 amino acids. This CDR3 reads CASTEGQFAYEQYF. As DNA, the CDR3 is TGTGCCAGCACTGAAGGGCAGTTCGCCTACGAGCAGTACTTC.

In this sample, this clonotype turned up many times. The CDR3 is CASGTPGPSDSHYEQYF. The CDR3 bases are TGTGCTAGTGGTACCCCCGGCCCTTCGGACAGCCACTACGAGCAGTACTTC. This rearrangement joins TRBV12-5 to TRBJ2-7, with D perhaps matching TRBD1 (6 bases). The CDR3 covers 17 residues. Trimming pared 5 bases from V and 3 bases from J, leaving 23 bases between. Germline CDR1 is LGHNT and CDR2 is FRNRAP. The variable domain in full, completed from reference TRBV12-5 and TRBJ2-7, reads DARVTQTPRHKVTEMGQEVTMRCQPILGHNTVFWYRQTMMQGLELLAYFRNRAPLDDSGMPKDRFSAEMPDATLATLKIQPSEPRDSAVYFCASGTPGPSDSHYEQYFGPGTRLTVT.

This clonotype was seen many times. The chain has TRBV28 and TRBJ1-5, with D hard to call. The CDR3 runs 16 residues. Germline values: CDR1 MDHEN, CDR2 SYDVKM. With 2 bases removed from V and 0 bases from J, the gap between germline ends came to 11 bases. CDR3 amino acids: CASSLRGPYSNQPQHF. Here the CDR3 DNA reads TGTGCCAGCAGTTTACGAGGACCCTATAGCAATCAGCCCCAGCATTTT.

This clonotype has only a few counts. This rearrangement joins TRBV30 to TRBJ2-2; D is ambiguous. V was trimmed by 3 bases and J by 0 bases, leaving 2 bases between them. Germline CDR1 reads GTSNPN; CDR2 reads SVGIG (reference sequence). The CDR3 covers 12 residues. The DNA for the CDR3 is TGTGCCTGGAGCGCGAACACCGGGGAGCTGTTTTTT. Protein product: CAWSANTGELFF.

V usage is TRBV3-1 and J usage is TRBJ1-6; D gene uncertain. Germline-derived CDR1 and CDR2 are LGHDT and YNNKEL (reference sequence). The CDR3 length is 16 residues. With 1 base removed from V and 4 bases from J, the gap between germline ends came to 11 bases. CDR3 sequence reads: CASSQAWQRYNSPLHF. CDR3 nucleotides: TGTGCCAGCAGCCAAGCCTGGCAACGGTATAATTCACCCCTCCACTTT.

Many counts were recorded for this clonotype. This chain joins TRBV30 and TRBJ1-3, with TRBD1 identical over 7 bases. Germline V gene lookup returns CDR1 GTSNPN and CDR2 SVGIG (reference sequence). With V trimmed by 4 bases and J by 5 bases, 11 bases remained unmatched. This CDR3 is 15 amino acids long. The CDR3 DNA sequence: TGTGCCTGGACTACAAAGACAGGGCGGCGAAACACCATATATTTT. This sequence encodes CAWTTKTGRRNTIYF.

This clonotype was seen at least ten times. CDR3 DNA sequence: TGTGCCAGCAGTGACCAGGTGGGGGGCAATCAGCCCCAGCATTTT. It codes for CASSDQVGGNQPQHF. This chain links TRBV6-1 with TRBJ1-5; a possible D gene is TRBD1 (5 bases). The CDR3 sequence is 15 residues long. Germline V CDR1 and CDR2: MNHNS, SASEGT. The V end was cut by 3 bases, the J end by 2 bases, with 11 bases between.

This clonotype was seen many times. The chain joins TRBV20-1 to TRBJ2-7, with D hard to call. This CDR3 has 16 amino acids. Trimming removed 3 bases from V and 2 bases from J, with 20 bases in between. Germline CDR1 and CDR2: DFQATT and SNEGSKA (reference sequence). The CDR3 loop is CSARATLPQTAYEQYF. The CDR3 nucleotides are TGCAGTGCTAGGGCAACACTGCCTCAGACCGCCTACGAGCAGTACTTC.